The clone carrying this T cell receptor beta chain was observed a handful of times. Its cognate antigen is unknown. The table came from immunoSEQ multiplex PCR; TCRdb's copy has only in-frame clones and leaves some out. Among more than 3,500 clones listed, approximately 70% were seen once. This CDR3 has 12 amino acids. CDR1 LNHDA and CDR2 SQIVND come from the germline V gene (reference sequence). The germline V and J ends were trimmed by 9 bases and 1 base, with 9 bases remaining between them. The data were obtained in a study of PD-1 blockade in classical Hodgkin lymphoma. Study-level background: Every 2 weeks, patients had 3 mg/kg nivolumab intravenously. Whole-study findings and limits: Similar baseline diversity was found in complete responders and newly diagnosed patients. Those patients who began receiving nivolumab less than 1 year after ASCT had lower diversity, and they were excluded. At C4D1, TCR diversity had climbed significantly for CD4+ cells, though not for CD8+ cells.

Documented time point: cycle 4 day 1 (C4D1), after 6 weeks of nivolumab. In every patient, relapse followed autologous stem cell transplantation, while exposure to brentuximab vedotin differed. The J gene is TRBJ1-1, the V gene TRBV19; D gene uncertain. The sequencing here drew on peripheral blood mononuclear cells (PBMCs), taken before the fourth cycle of nivolumab. This receptor was obtained from a human donor with classical Hodgkin lymphoma. The CDR3 coding sequence is TGTGCCAGCCTCACGGGGAACACTGAAGCTTTCTTT. Encoded protein: CASLTGNTEAFF. Combining the CDR3 with reference TRBV19 and TRBJ1-1 gives the whole variable domain DGGITQSPKYLFRKEGQNVTLSCEQNLNHDAMYWYRQDPGQGLRLIYYSQIVNDFQKGDIAEGYSVSREKKESFPLTVTSAQKNPTAFYLCASLTGNTEAFFGQGTRLTVV.